A selection of T cell receptor beta chains follows, all from one sample in a study of molecular identifiers for immune sequencing clone quantification. Via MiXCR, TCRdb re-called the PCR reads, giving one row per CDR3 protein. The sample yields about 630,000 distinct CDR3 sequences, 25% seen once. The specimen was naive CD8+ T cells from blood, with Jurkat cell RNA spiked in. The receptor source for this set is a human donor in good health. Some libraries in this study had Jurkat cell RNA spiked in. CDR3s include the opening cysteine and the closing phenylalanine or tryptophan. A D gene is named only where the DNA matches it firmly. A row's size may be missing; if present it is once, few, many or a size class.

j_call clone_size d_call v_call cdr3_nt cdr3_aa
TRBJ2-5 - TRBD1 TRBV7-9 TGTGCCAGCAGCCCCAACTATGACAGGGGGCTGCAAGAGACCCAGTACTTC CASSPNYDRGLQETQYF
TRBJ2-7 few - TRBV9 TGTGCCAGCAGCCCTAGTGGGGAAACTACCTACGAGCAGTACTTC CASSPSGETTYEQYF
TRBJ2-2 few - TRBV4-1 TGCGCCAGCAGCCAAGCGGGGTTTGGCACCGGGGAGCTGTTTTTT CASSQAGFGTGELFF
TRBJ2-7 many - TRBV7-9 TGTGCCAGCAGCCTCGCAGGTTTGGAGCAGTACTTC CASSLAGLEQYF
TRBJ2-5 many TRBD1 TRBV20-1 TGCAGTGCTAGAGCAACAGGGGCTGAGACCCAGTACTTC CSARATGAETQYF
TRBJ2-7 - - TRBV7-9 TGTGCCAGCAGCGGTTACAGGGAATCCTACGAGCAGTACTTC CASSGYRESYEQYF
TRBJ2-5 - - TRBV5-4 TGTGCCAGCAGCGCGGGGTTGGAAGAGGCCCAGTACTTC CASSAGLEEAQYF
TRBJ1-1 many - TRBV6-2/TRBV6-3 TGTGCCAGCAGGGGGGTTATGAACACTGAAGCTTTCTTT CASRGVMNTEAFF
TRBJ1-5 few - TRBV28 TGTGCCACCTCCTTGGGGCAGGGCCGGCAGCCCCAGCATTTT CATSLGQGRQPQHF
TRBJ1-6 few - TRBV19 TGTGCCAGTAGTTGGGACGTCTCCTATAATTCACCCCTCCACTTT CASSWDVSYNSPLHF
TRBJ2-2 - - TRBV29-1 TGCAGCGTGCAGGTTTCGGACACCGGGGAGCTGGTTTTT CSVQVSDTGELVF
TRBJ2-5 many TRBD2 TRBV4-3 TGCGCCAGCAGCCAATCCCTAGCGGGAGATGGGGGGCAAGAGACCCAGTACTTC CASSQSLAGDGGQETQYF
TRBJ2-1 many - TRBV6-2/TRBV6-3 TGTGCCAGCAGTTTAGTCATCGGGAGCTCCTACAATGAGCAGTTCTTC CASSLVIGSSYNEQFF
TRBJ2-1 many TRBD2 TRBV11-2 TGTGCCAGCAGCGAACACAGCGGGAGGAACTACAATGAGCAGTTCTTC CASSEHSGRNYNEQFF
TRBJ2-7 - - TRBV7-9 TGTGCCAGCAGCTTAAGTGCTAATACCCCCTACGAGCAGTACTTC CASSLSANTPYEQYF
TRBJ2-2 - TRBD2 TRBV7-9 TGTGCCAGCAGCGCCCTAGCGGGAGATTATACCGGGGAGCTGTTTTTT CASSALAGDYTGELFF
TRBJ2-3 few TRBD2 TRBV7-2 TGTGCCAGCAGCGCACCAATTTCCCCCACGGGACTAGCGGGGCGGGCAGATACGCAGTATTTT CASSAPISPTGLAGRADTQYF
TRBJ1-1 few TRBD1 TRBV6-1 TGTGCCAGCAGTGAAAGGGGACAGGGGTTGCCTGAAGCTTTCTTT CASSERGQGLPEAFF
TRBJ2-1 - TRBD2 TRBV29-1 TGCAGCGTTGTTAGTTTAGCGGGAGACCCGAGCTCCTACAATGAGCAGTTCTTC CSVVSLAGDPSSYNEQFF
TRBJ1-1 many - TRBV19 TGTGCCAGTAGTATGTGGGGGACTGAAGCTTTCTTT CASSMWGTEAFF
TRBJ1-1 - TRBD1 TRBV9 TGTGCCAGCAGCCTACAGGGGACCGCAGCCACTGCAGCTTTCTTT CASSLQGTAATAAFF
TRBJ2-1 - TRBD2 TRBV20-1 TGCAGTGCCCGCGGGACTAGCGGGGGTGCGAGCTCCTACAATGAGCAGTTCTTC CSARGTSGGASSYNEQFF
TRBJ2-7 - TRBD2 TRBV20-1 TGCAGTGCTAGGATCACTAGCGGGCGTTACTACGAGCAGTACTTC CSARITSGRYYEQYF
TRBJ2-7 few - TRBV19 TGTGCCAGTACCCCGGGAGCTACCTACGAGCAGTACTTC CASTPGATYEQYF
TRBJ2-1 - - TRBV2 TGTGCCAGCAGTGAAGCTTGGGGGAATGAGCAGTTCTTC CASSEAWGNEQFF
TRBJ2-5 - - TRBV12-3/TRBV12-4 TGTGCCAGCAGTTTTCTTGCAGGGTTAGGTGAGACCCAGTACTTC CASSFLAGLGETQYF
TRBJ1-2 many TRBD1 TRBV7-9 TGTGCCAGCAGCTCCGGGACAGCGTCAGGCTACACCTTC CASSSGTASGYTF
TRBJ1-3 few - TRBV19 TGTGCCAGTAGTGCGAGGACAACTGGAAACACCATATATTTT CASSARTTGNTIYF
TRBJ2-6 - - TRBV13 TGTGCCAGCAGTTCAGGGGGGTGGGGGGCCAACGTCCTGACTTTC CASSSGGWGANVLTF
TRBJ1-5 once - TRBV11-2 TGTGCCAGCAGCTTGGGGGTCGGGACGGAGCCCCAGCATTTT CASSLGVGTEPQHF
TRBJ2-7 once TRBD1 TRBV3-1 TGTGCCAGCAGCCTACAGGGGGTGACCTACGAGCAGTACTTC CASSLQGVTYEQYF
TRBJ1-1 many TRBD1 TRBV11-2 TGTGCCAGCAGCTTTCTACAGGGGCTGAACACTGAAGCTTTCTTT CASSFLQGLNTEAFF
TRBJ2-7 many - TRBV4-1 TGCGCCAGCAGCCAAGACTTCCCAGGGACCTACGAGCAGTACTTC CASSQDFPGTYEQYF
TRBJ2-7 - - TRBV5-3 TGTGCCAGCAGCCCAAACGTCCAGGGTTCTGACTCCGAGCAGTACTTC CASSPNVQGSDSEQYF
TRBJ2-3 many TRBD2 TRBV7-9 TGTGCCAGCAACGGACTAGCGGACACAGATACGCAGTATTTT CASNGLADTDTQYF
TRBJ2-1 - - TRBV20-1 TGCAGTGCTAGAAAACTGAAGGGTTTAAGTGAGCAGTTCTTC CSARKLKGLSEQFF
TRBJ1-1 - - TRBV2 TGTGCCAGCAGCCAGTATCCGGGACAGAACACTGAAGCTTTCTTT CASSQYPGQNTEAFF
TRBJ2-3 many - TRBV7-9 TGTGCCAGCAGCTCAGATGGGAGGAATACGCAGTATTTT CASSSDGRNTQYF